This T cell receptor delta chain was identified during a study of Vδ1+ human thymocytes. The study's findings and limits: Despite high sort purity, around 19% of thymic T cell receptor delta sequences were Vdelta2. TRD repertoires were essentially private, unlike widely shared TRG clonotypes. Highly polyclonal TRG and TRD repertoires with Gaussian CDR3 length distributions appeared in thymus.

RNA was extracted from the cells and then reverse transcribed. CDR3 amplicons came from multiplex PCR with pooled V-gene forward and constant-region reverse primers. TCRdb called clones anew from the multiplex PCR reads with CATT. The repertoire consists of under 85,000 delta-chain clones, with around 30% occurring once and the leading ten covering more than 0.25%. Thymocytes were sorted as CD3+ TCRVdelta1+ TCRVdelta2- after alphabeta T cell depletion. Germline CDR1 is TSWWSYY and CDR2 is QGS. V was cut by 1 base and J by 1 base, with 16 bases left in between. The CDR3 loop spans 17 amino acids. Comments on this clone: What it binds is unknown. Other DNA sequences from this sample encode an identical CDR3 as well.

The V and J genes are TRDV1 and TRDJ1, with D tentatively TRDD3 (6 bases). The clonotype was recovered from a boy under three years old who had congenital heart surgery. Sequencing used Vdelta1+ gamma-delta thymocytes from the thymus. Subset: FACS-sorted CD3+ TCRalphabeta- TCRVdelta1+ TCRVdelta2- thymocytes. The CDR3 here is CALGERRVGDLTDKLIF. As DNA, the CDR3 is TGTGCTCTTGGGGAACGCCGGGTTGGGGATCTCACCGATAAACTCATCTTT.